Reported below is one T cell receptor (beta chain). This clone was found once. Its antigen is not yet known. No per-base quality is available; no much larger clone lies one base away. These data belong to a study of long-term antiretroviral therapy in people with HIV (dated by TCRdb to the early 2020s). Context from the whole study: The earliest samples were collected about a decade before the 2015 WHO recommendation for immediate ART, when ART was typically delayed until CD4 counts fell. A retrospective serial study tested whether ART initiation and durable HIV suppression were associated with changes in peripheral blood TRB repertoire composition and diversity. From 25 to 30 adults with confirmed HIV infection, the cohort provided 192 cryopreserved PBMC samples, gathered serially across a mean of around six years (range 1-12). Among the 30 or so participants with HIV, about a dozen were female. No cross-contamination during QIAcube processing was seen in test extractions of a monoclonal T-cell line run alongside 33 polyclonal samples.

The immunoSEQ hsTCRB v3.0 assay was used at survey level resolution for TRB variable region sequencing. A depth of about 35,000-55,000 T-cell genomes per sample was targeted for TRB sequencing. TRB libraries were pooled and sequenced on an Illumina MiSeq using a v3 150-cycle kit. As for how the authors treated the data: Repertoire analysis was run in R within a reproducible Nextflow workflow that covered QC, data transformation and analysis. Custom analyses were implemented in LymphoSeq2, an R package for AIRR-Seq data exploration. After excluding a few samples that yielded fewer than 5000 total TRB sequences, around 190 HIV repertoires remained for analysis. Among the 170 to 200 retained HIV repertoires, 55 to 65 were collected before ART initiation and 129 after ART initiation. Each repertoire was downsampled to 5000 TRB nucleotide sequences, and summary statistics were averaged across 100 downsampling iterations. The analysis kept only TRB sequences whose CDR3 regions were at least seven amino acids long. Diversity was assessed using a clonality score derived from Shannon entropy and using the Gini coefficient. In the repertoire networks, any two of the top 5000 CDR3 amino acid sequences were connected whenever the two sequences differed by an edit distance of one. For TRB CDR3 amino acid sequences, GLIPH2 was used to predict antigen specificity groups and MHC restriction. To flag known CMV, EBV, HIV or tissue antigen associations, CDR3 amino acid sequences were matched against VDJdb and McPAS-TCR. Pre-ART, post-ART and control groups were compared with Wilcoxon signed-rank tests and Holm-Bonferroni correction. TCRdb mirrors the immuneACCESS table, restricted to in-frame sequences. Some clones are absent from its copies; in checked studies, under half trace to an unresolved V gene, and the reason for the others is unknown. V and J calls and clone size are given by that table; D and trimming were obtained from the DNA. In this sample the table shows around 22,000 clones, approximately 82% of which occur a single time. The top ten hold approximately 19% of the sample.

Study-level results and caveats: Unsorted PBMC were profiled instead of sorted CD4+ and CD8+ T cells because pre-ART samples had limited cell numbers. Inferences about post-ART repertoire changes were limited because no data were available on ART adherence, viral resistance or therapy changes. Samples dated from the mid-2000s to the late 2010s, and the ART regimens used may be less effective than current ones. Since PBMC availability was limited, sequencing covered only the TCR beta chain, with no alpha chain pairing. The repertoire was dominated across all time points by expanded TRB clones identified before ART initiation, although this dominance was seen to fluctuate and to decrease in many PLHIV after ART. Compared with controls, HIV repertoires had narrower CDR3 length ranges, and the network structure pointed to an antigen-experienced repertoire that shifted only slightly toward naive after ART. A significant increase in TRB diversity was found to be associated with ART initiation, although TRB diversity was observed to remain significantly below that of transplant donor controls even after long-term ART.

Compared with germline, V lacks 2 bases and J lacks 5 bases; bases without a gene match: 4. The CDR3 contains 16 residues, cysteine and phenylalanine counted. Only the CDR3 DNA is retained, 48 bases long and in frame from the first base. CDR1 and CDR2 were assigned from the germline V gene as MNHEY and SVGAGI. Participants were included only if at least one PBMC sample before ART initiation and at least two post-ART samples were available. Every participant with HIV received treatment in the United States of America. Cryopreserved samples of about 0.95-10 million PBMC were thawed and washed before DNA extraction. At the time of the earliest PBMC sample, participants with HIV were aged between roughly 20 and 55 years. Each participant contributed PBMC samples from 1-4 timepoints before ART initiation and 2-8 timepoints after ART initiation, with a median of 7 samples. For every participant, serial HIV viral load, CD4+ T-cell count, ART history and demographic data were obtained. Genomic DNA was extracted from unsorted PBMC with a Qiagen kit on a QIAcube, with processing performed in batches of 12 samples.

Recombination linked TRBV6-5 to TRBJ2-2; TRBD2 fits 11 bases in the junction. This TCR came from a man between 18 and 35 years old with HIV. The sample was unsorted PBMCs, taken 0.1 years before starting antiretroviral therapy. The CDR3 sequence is CASSYEASGRTGELFF. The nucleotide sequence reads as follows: TGTGCCAGCAGTTACGAGGCTAGCGGGAGGACCGGGGAGCTGTTTTTT.